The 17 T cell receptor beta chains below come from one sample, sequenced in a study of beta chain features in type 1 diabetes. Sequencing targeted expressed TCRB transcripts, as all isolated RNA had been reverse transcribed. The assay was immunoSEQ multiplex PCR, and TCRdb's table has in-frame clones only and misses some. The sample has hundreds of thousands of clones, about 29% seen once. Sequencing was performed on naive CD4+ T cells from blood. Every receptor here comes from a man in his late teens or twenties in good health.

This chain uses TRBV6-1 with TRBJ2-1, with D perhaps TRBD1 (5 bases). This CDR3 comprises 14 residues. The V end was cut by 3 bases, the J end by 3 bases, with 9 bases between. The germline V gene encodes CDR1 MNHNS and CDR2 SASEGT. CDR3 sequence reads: CASSDRVSYNEQFF. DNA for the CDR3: TGTGCCAGCAGTGACAGGGTTAGCTACAATGAGCAGTTCTTC.

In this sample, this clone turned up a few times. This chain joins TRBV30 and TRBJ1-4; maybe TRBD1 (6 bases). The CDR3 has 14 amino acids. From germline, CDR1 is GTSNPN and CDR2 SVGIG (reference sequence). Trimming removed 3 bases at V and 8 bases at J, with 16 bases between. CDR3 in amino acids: CAWSPGQRDEKLFF. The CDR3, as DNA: TGTGCCTGGAGCCCCGGACAGAGAGACGAAAAACTGTTTTTT.

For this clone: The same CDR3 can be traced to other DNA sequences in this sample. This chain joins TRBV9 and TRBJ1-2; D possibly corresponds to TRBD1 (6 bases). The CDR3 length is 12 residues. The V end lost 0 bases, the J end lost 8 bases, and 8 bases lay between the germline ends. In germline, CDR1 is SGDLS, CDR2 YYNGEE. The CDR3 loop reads CASSVAGAGYTF. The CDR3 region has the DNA TGTGCCAGCAGCGTAGCAGGGGCAGGCTACACCTTC.

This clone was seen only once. The CDR3 is CASSGPGGVADTQYF. CDR3 DNA sequence: TGTGCCAGCAGCGGCCCTGGAGGAGTTGCAGATACGCAGTATTTT. V gene TRBV7-2 combines with J gene TRBJ2-3; possible D gene TRBD2, 5 bases. Trimming stripped 5 bases from V and 4 bases from J, with 16 bases between. Germline CDR1 reads SGHTA; CDR2 reads FQGNSA. The CDR3 has 15 residues.

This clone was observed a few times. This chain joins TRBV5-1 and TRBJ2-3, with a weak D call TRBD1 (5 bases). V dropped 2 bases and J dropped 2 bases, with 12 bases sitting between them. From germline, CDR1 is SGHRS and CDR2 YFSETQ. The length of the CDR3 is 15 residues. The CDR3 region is CASSFNQGITDTQYF. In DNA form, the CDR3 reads TGCGCCAGCAGCTTCAACCAGGGCATCACAGATACGCAGTATTTT.

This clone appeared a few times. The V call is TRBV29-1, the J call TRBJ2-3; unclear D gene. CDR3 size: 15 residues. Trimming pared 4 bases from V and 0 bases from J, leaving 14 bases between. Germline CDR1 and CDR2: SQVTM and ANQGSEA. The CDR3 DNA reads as TGCAGCGTTGTGGGCAGCCTATTTAGCACAGATACGCAGTATTTT. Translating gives CSVVGSLFSTDTQYF.

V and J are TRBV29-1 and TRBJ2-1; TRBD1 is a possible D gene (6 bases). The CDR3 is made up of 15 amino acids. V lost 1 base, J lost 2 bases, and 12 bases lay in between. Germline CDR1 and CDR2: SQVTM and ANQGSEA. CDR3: CSVEGHRVPYNEQFF. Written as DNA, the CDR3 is TGCAGCGTTGAAGGTCACAGGGTACCCTACAATGAGCAGTTCTTC.

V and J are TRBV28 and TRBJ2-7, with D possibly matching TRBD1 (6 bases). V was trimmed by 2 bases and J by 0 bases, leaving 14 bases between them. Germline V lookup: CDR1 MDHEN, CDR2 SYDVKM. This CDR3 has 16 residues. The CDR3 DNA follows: TGTGCCAGCAGTTTACCCAGGACAGCGAGCTCCTACGAGCAGTACTTC. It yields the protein CASSLPRTASSYEQYF.

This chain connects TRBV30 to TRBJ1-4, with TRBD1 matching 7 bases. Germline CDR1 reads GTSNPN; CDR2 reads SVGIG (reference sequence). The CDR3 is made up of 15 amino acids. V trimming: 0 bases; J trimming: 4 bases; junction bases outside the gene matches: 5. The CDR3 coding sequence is TGTGCCTGGAGTGTTGGGACAGTGTATAATGAAAAACTGTTTTTT. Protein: CAWSVGTVYNEKLFF.

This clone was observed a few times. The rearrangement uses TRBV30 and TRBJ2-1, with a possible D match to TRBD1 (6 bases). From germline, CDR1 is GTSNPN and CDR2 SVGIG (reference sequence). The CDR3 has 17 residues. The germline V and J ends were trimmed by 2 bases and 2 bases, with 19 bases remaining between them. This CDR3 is CAWSRSFGEGAYNEQFF. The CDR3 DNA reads TGTGCCTGGAGTCGAAGCTTCGGTGAGGGGGCCTACAATGAGCAGTTCTTC.

The CDR3 region has the DNA TGTGCCAGCAGCTCGAAAAGGACGGGTTACAATGAGCAGTTCTTC. Protein sequence: CASSSKRTGYNEQFF. V is TRBV7-6 and J is TRBJ2-1; the D is unclear. CDR3 length: 15 residues. The V end lost 4 bases, the J end lost 4 bases, and 14 bases lay between the germline ends. Germline V gene lookup returns CDR1 SGHVS and CDR2 FNYEAQ.

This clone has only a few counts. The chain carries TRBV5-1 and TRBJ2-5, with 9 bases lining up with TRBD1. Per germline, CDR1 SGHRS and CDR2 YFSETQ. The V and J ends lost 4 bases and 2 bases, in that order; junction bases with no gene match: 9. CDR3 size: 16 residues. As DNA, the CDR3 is TGCGCCAGCAGCCAAGAAGGGACAGGGACACAAGAGACCCAGTACTTC. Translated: CASSQEGTGTQETQYF.

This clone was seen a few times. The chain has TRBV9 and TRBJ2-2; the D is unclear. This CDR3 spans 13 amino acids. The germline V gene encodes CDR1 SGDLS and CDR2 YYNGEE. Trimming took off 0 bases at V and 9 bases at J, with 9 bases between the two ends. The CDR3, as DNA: TGTGCCAGCAGCGTAGCCCCCTCGTGGGAGCTGTTTTTT. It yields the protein CASSVAPSWELFF.

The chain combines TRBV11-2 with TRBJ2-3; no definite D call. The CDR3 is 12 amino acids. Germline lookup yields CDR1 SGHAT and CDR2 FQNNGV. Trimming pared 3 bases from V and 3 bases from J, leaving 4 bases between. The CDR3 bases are TGTGCCAGCAGCTTCCCTACAGATACGCAGTATTTT. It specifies CASSFPTDTQYF.

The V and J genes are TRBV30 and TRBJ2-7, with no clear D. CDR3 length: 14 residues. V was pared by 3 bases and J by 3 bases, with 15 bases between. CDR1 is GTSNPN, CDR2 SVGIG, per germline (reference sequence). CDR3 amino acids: CAWSLGQVLYEQYF. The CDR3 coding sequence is TGTGCCTGGAGCCTTGGGCAAGTTCTCTACGAGCAGTACTTC.

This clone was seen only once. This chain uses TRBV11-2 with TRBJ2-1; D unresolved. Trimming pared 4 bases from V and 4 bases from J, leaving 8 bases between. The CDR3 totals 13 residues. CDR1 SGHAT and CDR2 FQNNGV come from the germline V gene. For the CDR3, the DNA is TGTGCCAGCAGCTCAGAGTGGTACAATGAGCAGTTCTTC. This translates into CASSSEWYNEQFF.

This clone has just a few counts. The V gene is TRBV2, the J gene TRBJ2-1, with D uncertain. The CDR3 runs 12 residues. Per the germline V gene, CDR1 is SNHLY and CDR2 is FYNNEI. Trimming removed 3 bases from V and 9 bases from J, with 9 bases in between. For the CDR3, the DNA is TGTGCCAGCAGTGATAGAGAAACTGAGCAGTTCTTC. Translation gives CASSDRETEQFF. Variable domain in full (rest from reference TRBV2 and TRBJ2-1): EPEVTQTPSHQVTQMGQEVILRCVPISNHLYFYWYRQILGQKVEFLVSFYNNEISEKSEIFDDQFSVERPDGSNFTLKIRSTKLEDSAMYFCASSDRETEQFFGPGTRLTVL.